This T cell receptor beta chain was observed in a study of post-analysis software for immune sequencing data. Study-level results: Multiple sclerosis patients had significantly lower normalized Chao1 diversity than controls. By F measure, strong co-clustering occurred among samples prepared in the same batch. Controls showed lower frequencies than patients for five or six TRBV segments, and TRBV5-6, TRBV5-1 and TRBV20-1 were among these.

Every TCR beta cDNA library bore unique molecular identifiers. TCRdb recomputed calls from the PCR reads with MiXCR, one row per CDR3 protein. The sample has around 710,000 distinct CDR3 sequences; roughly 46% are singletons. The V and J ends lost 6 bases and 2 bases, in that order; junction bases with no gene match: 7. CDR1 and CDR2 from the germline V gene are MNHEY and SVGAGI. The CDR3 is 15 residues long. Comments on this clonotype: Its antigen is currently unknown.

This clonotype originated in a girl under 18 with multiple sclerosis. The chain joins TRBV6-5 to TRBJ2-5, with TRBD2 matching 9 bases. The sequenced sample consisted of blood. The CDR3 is CASSDSTSGQETQYF. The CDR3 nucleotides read TGTGCCAGCAGCGACTCAACTAGCGGGCAAGAGACCCAGTACTTC.